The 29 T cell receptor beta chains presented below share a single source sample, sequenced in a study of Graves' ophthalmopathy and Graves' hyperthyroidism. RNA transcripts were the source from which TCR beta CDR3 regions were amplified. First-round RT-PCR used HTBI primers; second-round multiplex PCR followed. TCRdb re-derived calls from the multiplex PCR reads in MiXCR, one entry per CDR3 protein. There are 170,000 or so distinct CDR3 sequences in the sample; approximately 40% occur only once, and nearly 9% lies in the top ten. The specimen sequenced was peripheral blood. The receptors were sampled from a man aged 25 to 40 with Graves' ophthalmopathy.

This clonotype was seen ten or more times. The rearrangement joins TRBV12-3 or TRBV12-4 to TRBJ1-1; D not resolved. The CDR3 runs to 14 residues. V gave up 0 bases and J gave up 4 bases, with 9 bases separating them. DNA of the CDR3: TGTGCCAGCAGTTTAGCGACTGGTGGCACTGAAGCTTTCTTT. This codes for CASSLATGGTEAFF.

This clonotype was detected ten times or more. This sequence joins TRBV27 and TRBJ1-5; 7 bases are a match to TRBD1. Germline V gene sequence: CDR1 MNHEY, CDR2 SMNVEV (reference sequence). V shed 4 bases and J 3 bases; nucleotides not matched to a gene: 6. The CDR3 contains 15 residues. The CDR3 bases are TGTGCCAGCAGTTCCCTACAGGGGTACAATCAGCCCCAGCATTTT. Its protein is CASSSLQGYNQPQHF.

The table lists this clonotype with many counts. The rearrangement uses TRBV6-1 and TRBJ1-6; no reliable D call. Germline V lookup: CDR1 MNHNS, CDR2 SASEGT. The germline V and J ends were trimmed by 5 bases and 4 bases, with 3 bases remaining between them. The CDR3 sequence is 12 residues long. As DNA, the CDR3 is TGTGCCAGCAGTTATTATAATTCACCCCTCCACTTT. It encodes CASSYYNSPLHF.

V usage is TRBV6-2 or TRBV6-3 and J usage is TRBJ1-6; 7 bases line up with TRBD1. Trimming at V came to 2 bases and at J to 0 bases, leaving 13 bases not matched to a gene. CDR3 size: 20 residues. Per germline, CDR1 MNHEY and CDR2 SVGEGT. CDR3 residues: CASSYPDREIANSYNSPLHF. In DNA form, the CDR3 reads TGTGCCAGCAGTTACCCTGACAGGGAAATCGCGAACTCCTATAATTCACCCCTCCACTTT.

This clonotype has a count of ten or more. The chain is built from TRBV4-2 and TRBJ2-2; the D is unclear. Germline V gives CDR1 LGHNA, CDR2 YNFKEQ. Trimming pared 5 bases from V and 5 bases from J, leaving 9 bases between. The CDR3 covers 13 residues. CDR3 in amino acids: CASSDDMTGELFF. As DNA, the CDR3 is TGTGCCAGCAGCGACGACATGACCGGGGAGCTGTTTTTT.

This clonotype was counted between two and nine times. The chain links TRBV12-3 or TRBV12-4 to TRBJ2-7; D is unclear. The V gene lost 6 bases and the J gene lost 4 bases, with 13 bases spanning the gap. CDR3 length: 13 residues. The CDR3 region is CASSPVVGYEQYF. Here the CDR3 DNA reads TGTGCCAGCAGCCCCGTGGTGGGGTACGAGCAGTACTTC.

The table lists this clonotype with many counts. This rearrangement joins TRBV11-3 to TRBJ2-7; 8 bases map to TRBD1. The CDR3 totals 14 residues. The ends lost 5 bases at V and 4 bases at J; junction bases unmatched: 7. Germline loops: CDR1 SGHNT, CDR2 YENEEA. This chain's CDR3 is CASSAWTGLYEQYF. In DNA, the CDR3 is TGTGCCAGCAGCGCCTGGACAGGGTTGTACGAGCAGTACTTC.

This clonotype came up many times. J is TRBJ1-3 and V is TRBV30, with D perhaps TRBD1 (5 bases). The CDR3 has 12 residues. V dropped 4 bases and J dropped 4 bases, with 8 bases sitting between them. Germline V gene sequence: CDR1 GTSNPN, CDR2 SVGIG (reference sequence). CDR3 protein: CAWNRDGNTIYF. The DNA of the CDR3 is TGTGCCTGGAACCGGGACGGAAACACCATATATTTT.

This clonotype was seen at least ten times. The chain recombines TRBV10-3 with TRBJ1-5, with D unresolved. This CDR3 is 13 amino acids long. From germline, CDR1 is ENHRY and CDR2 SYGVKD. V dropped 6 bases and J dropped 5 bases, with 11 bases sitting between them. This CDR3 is CAIRSGSDQPQHF. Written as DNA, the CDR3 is TGTGCCATCAGGTCAGGTTCCGATCAGCCCCAGCATTTT.

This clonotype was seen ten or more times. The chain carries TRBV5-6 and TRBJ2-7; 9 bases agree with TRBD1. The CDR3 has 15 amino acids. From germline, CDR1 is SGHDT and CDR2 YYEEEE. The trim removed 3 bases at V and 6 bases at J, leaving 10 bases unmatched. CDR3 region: CASSSGQGRTIEQYF. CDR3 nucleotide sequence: TGTGCCAGCAGCTCAGGACAGGGGAGAACTATCGAGCAGTACTTC.

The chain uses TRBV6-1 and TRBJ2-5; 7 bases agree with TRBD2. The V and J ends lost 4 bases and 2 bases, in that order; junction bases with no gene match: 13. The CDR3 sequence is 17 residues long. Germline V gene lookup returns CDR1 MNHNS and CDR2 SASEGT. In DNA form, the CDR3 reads TGTGCCAGCAGTGTGGATCTGAGGGAGCGGGGTCAAGAGACCCAGTACTTC. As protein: CASSVDLRERGQETQYF.

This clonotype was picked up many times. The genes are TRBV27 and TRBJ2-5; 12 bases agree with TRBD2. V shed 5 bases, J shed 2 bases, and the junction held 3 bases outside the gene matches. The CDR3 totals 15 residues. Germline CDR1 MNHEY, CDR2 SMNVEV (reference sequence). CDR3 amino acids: CASSPLAGGQETQYF. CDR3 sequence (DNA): TGTGCCAGCAGTCCCCTAGCGGGAGGGCAAGAGACCCAGTACTTC.

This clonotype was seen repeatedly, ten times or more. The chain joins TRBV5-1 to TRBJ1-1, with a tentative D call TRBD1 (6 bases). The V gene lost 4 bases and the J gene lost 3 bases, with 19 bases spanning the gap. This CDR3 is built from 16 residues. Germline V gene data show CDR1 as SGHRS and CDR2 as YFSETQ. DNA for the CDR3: TGCGCCAGCAGCCACCGATCCCAGGGGAGGGACACTGAAGCTTTCTTT. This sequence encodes CASSHRSQGRDTEAFF.

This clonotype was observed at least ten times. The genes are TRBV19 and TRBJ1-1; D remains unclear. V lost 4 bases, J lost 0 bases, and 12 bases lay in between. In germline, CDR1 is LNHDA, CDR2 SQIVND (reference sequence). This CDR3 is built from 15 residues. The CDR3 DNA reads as TGTGCCAGTAGTACTAAGGGCCCCTTGAACACTGAAGCTTTCTTT. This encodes CASSTKGPLNTEAFF.

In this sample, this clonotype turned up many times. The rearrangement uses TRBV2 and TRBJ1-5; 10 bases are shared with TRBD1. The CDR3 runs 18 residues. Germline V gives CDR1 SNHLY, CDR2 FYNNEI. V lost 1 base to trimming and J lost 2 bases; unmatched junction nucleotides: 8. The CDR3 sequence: CASSEERDRGTGNQPQHF. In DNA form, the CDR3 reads TGTGCCAGCAGTGAAGAACGGGACAGGGGAACGGGCAATCAGCCCCAGCATTTT.

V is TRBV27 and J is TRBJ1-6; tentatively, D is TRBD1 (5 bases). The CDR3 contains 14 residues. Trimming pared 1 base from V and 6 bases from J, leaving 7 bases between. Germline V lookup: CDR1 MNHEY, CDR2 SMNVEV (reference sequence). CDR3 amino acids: CASSLWGVNSPLHF. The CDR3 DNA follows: TGTGCCAGCAGTTTATGGGGCGTTAATTCACCCCTCCACTTT.

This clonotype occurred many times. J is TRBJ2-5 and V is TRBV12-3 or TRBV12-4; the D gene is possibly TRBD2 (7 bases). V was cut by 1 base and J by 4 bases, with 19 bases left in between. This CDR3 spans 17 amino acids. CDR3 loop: CASSLDARGAWGETQYF. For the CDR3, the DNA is TGTGCCAGCAGTTTAGACGCCCGGGGGGCTTGGGGAGAGACCCAGTACTTC.

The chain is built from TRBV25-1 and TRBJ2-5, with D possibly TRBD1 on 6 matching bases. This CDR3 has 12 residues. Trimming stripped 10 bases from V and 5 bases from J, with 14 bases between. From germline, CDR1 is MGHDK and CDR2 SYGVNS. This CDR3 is CATQGPSETQYF. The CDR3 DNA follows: TGTGCCACACAGGGTCCATCGGAGACCCAGTACTTC.

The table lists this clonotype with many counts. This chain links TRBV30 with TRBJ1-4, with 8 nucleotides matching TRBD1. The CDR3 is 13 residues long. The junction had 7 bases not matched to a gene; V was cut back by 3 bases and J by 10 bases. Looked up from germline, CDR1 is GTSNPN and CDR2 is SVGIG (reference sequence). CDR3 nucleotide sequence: TGTGCCTGGAGAAGGACAGGGAGGGGAAAACTGTTTTTT. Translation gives CAWRRTGRGKLFF.

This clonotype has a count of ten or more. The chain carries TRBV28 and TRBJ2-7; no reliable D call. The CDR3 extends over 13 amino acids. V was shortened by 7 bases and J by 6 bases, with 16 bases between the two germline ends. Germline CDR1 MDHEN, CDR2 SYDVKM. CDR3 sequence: CASTWASTGEQYF. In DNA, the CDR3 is TGTGCCAGCACCTGGGCCTCGACGGGCGAGCAGTACTTC. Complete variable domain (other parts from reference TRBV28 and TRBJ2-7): DVKVTQSSRYLVKRTGEKVFLECVQDMDHENMFWYRQDPGLGLRLIYFSYDVKMKEKGDIPEGYSVSREKKERFSLILESASTNQTSMYLCASTWASTGEQYFGPGTRLTVT.

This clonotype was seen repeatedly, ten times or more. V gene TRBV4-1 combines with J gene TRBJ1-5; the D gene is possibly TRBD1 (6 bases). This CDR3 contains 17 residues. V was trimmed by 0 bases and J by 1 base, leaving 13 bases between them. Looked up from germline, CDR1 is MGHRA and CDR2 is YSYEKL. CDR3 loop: CASSQDAGGRSNQPQHF. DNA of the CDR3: TGCGCCAGCAGCCAAGATGCTGGGGGGCGAAGCAATCAGCCCCAGCATTTT.

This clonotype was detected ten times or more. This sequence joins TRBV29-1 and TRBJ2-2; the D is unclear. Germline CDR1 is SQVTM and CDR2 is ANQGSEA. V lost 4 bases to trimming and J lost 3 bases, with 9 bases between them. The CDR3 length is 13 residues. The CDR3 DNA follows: TGCAGCGTTGCGGAATTGGACACCGGGGAGCTGTTTTTT. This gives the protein CSVAELDTGELFF.

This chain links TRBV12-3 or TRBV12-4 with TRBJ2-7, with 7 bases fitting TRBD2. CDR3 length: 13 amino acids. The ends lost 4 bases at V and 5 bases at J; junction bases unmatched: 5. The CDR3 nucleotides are TGTGCCAGCAGTTCGGGGGGTTCCGACGAGCAGTACTTC. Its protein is CASSSGGSDEQYF.

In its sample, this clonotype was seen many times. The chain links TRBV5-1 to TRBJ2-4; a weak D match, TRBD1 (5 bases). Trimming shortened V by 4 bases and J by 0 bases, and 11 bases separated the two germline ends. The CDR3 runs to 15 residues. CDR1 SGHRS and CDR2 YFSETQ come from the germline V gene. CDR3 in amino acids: CASSEIGAAKNIQYF. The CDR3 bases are TGCGCCAGCAGCGAGATTGGGGCAGCCAAAAACATTCAGTACTTC.

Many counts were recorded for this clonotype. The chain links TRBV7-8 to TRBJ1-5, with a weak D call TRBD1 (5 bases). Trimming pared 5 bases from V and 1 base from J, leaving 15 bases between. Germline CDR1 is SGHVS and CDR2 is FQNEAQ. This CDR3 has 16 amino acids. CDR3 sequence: CASSDTGTTSNQPQHF. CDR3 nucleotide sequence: TGTGCCAGCAGCGATACCGGGACGACGAGCAATCAGCCCCAGCATTTT.

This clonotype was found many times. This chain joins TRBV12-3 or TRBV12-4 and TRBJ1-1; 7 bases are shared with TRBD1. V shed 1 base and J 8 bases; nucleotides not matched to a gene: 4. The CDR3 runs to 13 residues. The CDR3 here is CASSLGTGLEAFF. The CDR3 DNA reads TGTGCCAGCAGTTTAGGGACAGGTCTAGAAGCTTTCTTT.

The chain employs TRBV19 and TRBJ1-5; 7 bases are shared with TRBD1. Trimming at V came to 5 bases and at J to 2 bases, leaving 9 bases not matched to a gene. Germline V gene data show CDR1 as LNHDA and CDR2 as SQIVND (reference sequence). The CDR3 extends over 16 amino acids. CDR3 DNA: TGTGCCAGTAGTCCTACAGGGGATGGTGGCAATCAGCCCCAGCATTTT. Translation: CASSPTGDGGNQPQHF. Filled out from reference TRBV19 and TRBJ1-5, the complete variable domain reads DGGITQSPKYLFRKEGQNVTLSCEQNLNHDAMYWYRQDPGQGLRLIYYSQIVNDFQKGDIAEGYSVSREKKESFPLTVTSAQKNPTAFYLCASSPTGDGGNQPQHFGDGTRLSIL.

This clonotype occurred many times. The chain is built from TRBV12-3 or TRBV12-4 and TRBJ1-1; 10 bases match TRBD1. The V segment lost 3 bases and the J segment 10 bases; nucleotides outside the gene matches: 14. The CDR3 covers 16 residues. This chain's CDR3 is CASSFTRTGGRDGAFF. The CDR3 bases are TGTGCCAGCAGTTTTACCCGGACAGGGGGTCGTGACGGAGCTTTCTTT.

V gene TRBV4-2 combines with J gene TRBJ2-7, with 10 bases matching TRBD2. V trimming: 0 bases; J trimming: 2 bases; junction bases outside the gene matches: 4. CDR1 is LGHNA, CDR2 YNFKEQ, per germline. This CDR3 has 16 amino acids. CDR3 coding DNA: TGTGCCAGCAGCCAAGATGGGACTAGCGCTCCCTACGAGCAGTACTTC. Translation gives CASSQDGTSAPYEQYF.